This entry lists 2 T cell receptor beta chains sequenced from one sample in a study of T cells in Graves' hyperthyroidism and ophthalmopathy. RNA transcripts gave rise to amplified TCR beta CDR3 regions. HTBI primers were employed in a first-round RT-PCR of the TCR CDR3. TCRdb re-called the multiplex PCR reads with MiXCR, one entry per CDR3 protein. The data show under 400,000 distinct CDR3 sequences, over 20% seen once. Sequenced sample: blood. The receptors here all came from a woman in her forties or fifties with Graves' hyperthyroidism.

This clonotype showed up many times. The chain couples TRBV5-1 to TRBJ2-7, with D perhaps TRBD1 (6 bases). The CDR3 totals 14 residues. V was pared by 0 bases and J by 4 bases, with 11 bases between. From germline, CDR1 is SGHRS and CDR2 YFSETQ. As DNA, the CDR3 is TGCGCCAGCAGCTTGGAAGGACAGCTATACGAGCAGTACTTC. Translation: CASSLEGQLYEQYF.

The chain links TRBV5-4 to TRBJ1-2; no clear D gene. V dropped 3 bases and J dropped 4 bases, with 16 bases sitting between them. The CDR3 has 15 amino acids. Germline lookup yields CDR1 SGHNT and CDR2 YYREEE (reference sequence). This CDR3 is CASSSEDSRGYGYTF. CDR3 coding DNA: TGTGCCAGCAGCTCCGAAGACTCCCGAGGCTATGGCTACACCTTC.